The 17 T cell receptor beta chains below come from one sample, sequenced in a study of spatial heterogeneity in lung cancer. Notes on the study in general: Tracking of tumor mutation counts was seen in expanded intratumoral alpha and beta TCR counts.

TCRdb re-analysed the 5' RACE reads in MiXCR, keeping a single row per CDR3 protein. Among more than 3,000 distinct CDR3 sequences listed, roughly a sixth were seen once. Their antigen targets remain unknown. Time point indicated: sample taken at primary tumor resection. The sequencing here drew on lung tumor tissue, taken at surgery. These TCRs come from a male donor with early-stage non-small cell lung cancer.

By sample fraction, this clonotype is medium-sized. This chain uses TRBV20-1 with TRBJ1-4; D not certain. The V gene lost 6 bases and the J gene lost 9 bases, with 20 bases spanning the gap. CDR3 size: 14 residues. Per germline, CDR1 DFQATT and CDR2 SNEGSKA (reference sequence). The CDR3, as DNA: TGCAGTGCCCTAGAAATCTTAAATGGGAAAAAACTGTTTTTT. Protein product: CSALEILNGKKLFF.

This clonotype was counted many times. This rearrangement joins TRBV6-5 to TRBJ2-1; the D gene is possibly TRBD2 (6 bases). Germline V gene lookup returns CDR1 MNHEY and CDR2 SVGAGI. V was pared by 5 bases and J by 3 bases, with 11 bases between. The CDR3 sequence is 14 residues long. The CDR3 DNA reads TGTGCCAGCAGTGGGGCGGGACTCTACAATGAGCAGTTCTTC. Its protein is CASSGAGLYNEQFF.

This clonotype is deemed large (0.1 to 1%). The chain has TRBV7-2 and TRBJ2-3, with 8 bases fitting TRBD1. This CDR3 is 17 amino acids long. CDR1 and CDR2 (germline): SGHTA, FQGNSA. V dropped 5 bases and J dropped 2; count of bases not matched to a gene: 12. Here the CDR3 reads CASSRAGTGLTTDTQYF. CDR3 nucleotides: TGTGCCAGCAGCCGAGCCGGGACAGGTCTTACCACAGATACGCAGTATTTT.

The chain joins TRBV30 to TRBJ2-3; D might be TRBD1 or TRBD2, each matching 5 bases. Germline lookup yields CDR1 GTSNPN and CDR2 SVGIG (reference sequence). There are 13 residues in the CDR3. Trimming left V 2 bases short and J 3 bases short, with 9 bases between. CDR3 bases: TGTGCCTGGAGTCGGGGCGAGACAGATACGCAGTATTTT. This codes for CAWSRGETDTQYF.

Judged by abundance, this clonotype is medium-sized (0.01 to 0.1%). The chain couples TRBV29-1 to TRBJ1-1; possibly TRBD1 for D (5 bases). Germline V gene data show CDR1 as SQVTM and CDR2 as ANQGSEA. The V and J ends lost 6 bases and 1 base respectively, with 15 bases between them. CDR3 length: 14 residues. Here the CDR3 reads CSVGREGANTEAFF. The CDR3 nucleotides are TGCAGCGTGGGCAGGGAAGGGGCGAACACTGAAGCTTTCTTT.

By share of the sample, this clonotype is medium-sized. The chain carries TRBV2 and TRBJ2-7, with 7 bases lining up with TRBD1. CDR1 and CDR2 (germline): SNHLY, FYNNEI. The ends lost 2 bases at V and 2 bases at J; junction bases unmatched: 3. This CDR3 is built from 14 residues. The CDR3, as DNA: TGTGCCAGCAGTGAATGGACAGGAACCTACGAGCAGTACTTC. Amino acid sequence: CASSEWTGTYEQYF.

The chain has TRBV20-1 and TRBJ1-1; TRBD1 matches at 7 bases. CDR3 length: 15 residues. Germline CDR1 DFQATT, CDR2 SNEGSKA (reference sequence). V shed 2 bases and J 3 bases; nucleotides not matched to a gene: 9. CDR3 DNA sequence: TGCAGTGCTAGAAGAGGGGGCCGATCGGACACTGAAGCTTTCTTT. It encodes CSARRGGRSDTEAFF.

The rearrangement uses TRBV6-2 or TRBV6-3 and TRBJ2-1; 9 bases map to TRBD2. Germline CDR1 reads MNHEY; CDR2 reads SVGEGT. The CDR3 is 15 residues long. J was trimmed by 0 bases and V by 7 bases; bases with no gene match: 4. CDR3 residues: CASTSGDPSYNEQFF. The CDR3 DNA reads TGTGCCAGCACTAGCGGGGACCCCTCCTACAATGAGCAGTTCTTC.

This clonotype was picked up many times. CDR3 residues: CASSLVAYEQFF. DNA for the CDR3: TGTGCCAGCAGCTTAGTCGCATATGAGCAGTTCTTC. This chain connects TRBV7-8 to TRBJ2-1; D ambiguous. The V end was cut by 1 base, the J end by 8 bases, with 6 bases between. Germline loops: CDR1 SGHVS, CDR2 FQNEAQ. There are 12 residues in the CDR3.

In this sample, this clonotype is medium-sized. V usage is TRBV20-1 and J usage is TRBJ2-7, with a weak D call TRBD1 (6 bases). Germline CDR1 DFQATT, CDR2 SNEGSKA (reference sequence). The CDR3 is 11 amino acids. Trimming stripped 3 bases from V and 5 bases from J, with 8 bases between. CDR3 in DNA: TGCAGTGCTAGCAGGGGACACGAGCAGTACTTC. Translation: CSASRGHEQYF.

This chain joins TRBV18 and TRBJ2-3, with 7 bases lining up with TRBD2. This CDR3 has 17 residues. Germline-derived CDR1 and CDR2 are KGHSH and LQKENI. J lost 0 bases, V lost 8 bases, and 14 bases had no gene match. DNA for the CDR3: TGTGCCAGCCGTACGACCGGGACGGGAGGCAGCACAGATACGCAGTATTTT. Protein product: CASRTTGTGGSTDTQYF.

In this sample, this clonotype is large. The chain carries TRBV27 and TRBJ2-1; no definite D call. Germline V lookup: CDR1 MNHEY, CDR2 SMNVEV (reference sequence). Trimming left V 3 bases short and J 5 bases short, with 14 bases between. The CDR3 covers 15 residues. The CDR3 sequence is CASSFDPMPHNEQFF. Written as DNA, the CDR3 is TGTGCCAGCAGTTTCGATCCCATGCCTCACAATGAGCAGTTCTTC.

This clonotype is judged medium-sized. The V and J genes are TRBV6-5 and TRBJ1-2; D not resolved. Trimming cost V 6 bases and J 0 bases, with 17 bases left between them. The CDR3 has 16 amino acids. CDR1 and CDR2 (germline): MNHEY, SVGAGI. CDR3 region: CASRPTRASPNYGYTF. In DNA, the CDR3 is TGTGCCAGCAGACCAACCCGGGCTTCGCCTAACTATGGCTACACCTTC.

This rearrangement joins TRBV7-9 to TRBJ1-4; D unclear. V gave up 3 bases and J gave up 6 bases, with 11 bases separating them. Germline CDR1 SEHNR, CDR2 FQNEAQ (reference sequence). The CDR3 sequence is 14 residues long. CDR3 sequence: CASSFAEEDEKLFF. The CDR3 coding sequence is TGTGCCAGCAGCTTCGCAGAAGAGGATGAAAAACTGTTTTTT.

Turning to this clonotype: This sequence may be a read error, since a much larger clone differs from it by one base. This chain joins TRBV15 and TRBJ2-2; perhaps D is TRBD1 or TRBD2 (6 bases each). Germline V gene lookup returns CDR1 LNHNV and CDR2 YYDKDF (reference sequence). CDR3 length: 15 amino acids. CDR3 in amino acids: CATTNRDFGTGGLFF. Written as DNA, the CDR3 is TGTGCCACCACGAACAGGGACTTTGGGACCGGGGGGCTGTTTTTT.

This clonotype qualifies as medium-sized. V is TRBV5-1 and J is TRBJ2-3; 7 bases match TRBD2. Per germline, CDR1 SGHRS and CDR2 YFSETQ. V lost 5 bases, J lost 2 bases, and 5 bases stayed unmatched. The CDR3 has 14 amino acids. The CDR3 sequence is CASRAAGVTDTQYF. The DNA of the CDR3 is TGCGCCAGCAGGGCTGCGGGAGTCACAGATACGCAGTATTTT. Variable domain in full (rest from reference TRBV5-1 and TRBJ2-3): KAGVTQTPRYLIKTRGQQVTLSCSPISGHRSVSWYQQTPGQGLQFLFEYFSETQRNKGNFPGRFSGRQFSNSRSEMNVSTLELGDSALYLCASRAAGVTDTQYFGPGTRLTVL.

This clonotype ranks as medium-sized. The chain joins TRBV7-8 to TRBJ1-1, with a tentative D call TRBD1 (5 bases). With 3 bases removed from V and 9 bases from J, the gap between germline ends came to 11 bases. Germline CDR1 and CDR2: SGHVS and FQNEAQ. This CDR3 spans 12 amino acids. Here the CDR3 reads CASSFGQGQAFF. The CDR3 nucleotides read TGTGCCAGCAGCTTCGGTCAGGGCCAAGCTTTCTTT.